This TCR beta chain was recovered during a study of glioma-infiltrating T cells. CDR1 and CDR2 (germline): DFQATT, SNEGSKA (reference sequence). The CDR3 has 15 residues. Trimming cost V 3 bases and J 0 bases, with 12 bases left between them. Broader study findings: Tissue-blood divergence was below expectation in non-neoplastic patients, above in gliomas.

Using RNA template, CDR3s of TCR alpha and beta were amplified with iRepertoire arm-PCR. Each CDR3 protein is one row after TCRdb ran MiXCR on the multiplex PCR reads. This table holds around 97,000 distinct CDR3 sequences, about 30% found once. This clonotype has a count of ten or more. Its antigen is not identified. The sample was glioma tissue, nonneoplastic brain tissue, or PBMCs (not recorded which). The TCR comes from a human donor with low-grade glioma or glioblastoma, undergoing nonglioma brain surgery, or in good health (not recorded which). The genes are TRBV20-1 and TRBJ2-1, with D tentatively TRBD1 or TRBD2 (5 bases each). CDR3: CSARRGSSSYNEQFF. The CDR3 nucleotides read TGCAGTGCTAGGAGGGGCTCGAGCTCCTACAATGAGCAGTTCTTC.